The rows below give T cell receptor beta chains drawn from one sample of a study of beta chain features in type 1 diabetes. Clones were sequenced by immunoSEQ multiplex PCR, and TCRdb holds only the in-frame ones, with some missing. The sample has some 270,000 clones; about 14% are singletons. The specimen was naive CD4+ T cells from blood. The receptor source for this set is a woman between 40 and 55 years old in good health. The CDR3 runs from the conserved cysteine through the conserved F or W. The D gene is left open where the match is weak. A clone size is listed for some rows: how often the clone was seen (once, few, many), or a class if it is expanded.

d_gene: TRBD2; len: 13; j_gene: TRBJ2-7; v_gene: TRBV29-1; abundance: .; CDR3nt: TGCAGCGTGGGGACTAGCGGGGAATACGAGCAGTACTTC; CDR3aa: CSVGTSGEYEQYF
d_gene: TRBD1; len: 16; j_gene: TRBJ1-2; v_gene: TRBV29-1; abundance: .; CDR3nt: TGCAGCGTTACTACCGGGACAGGGGCTTGGAACTATGGCTACACCTTC; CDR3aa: CSVTTGTGAWNYGYTF
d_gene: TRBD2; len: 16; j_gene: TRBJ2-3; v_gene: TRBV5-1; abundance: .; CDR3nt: TGCGCCAGCAGCTTCGGGGTAGCGGGGAGCACAGATACGCAGTATTTT; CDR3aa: CASSFGVAGSTDTQYF
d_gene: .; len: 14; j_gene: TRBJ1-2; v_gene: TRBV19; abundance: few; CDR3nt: TGTGCCAGTCTGGGCCCCCCCCGAAACTATGGCTACACCTTC; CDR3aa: CASLGPPRNYGYTF
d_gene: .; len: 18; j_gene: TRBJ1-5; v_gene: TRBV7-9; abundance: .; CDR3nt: TGTGCCAGCAGCCTGGGGATCTCAGGGGATTCCAGCAATCAGCCCCAGCATTTT; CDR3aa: CASSLGISGDSSNQPQHF
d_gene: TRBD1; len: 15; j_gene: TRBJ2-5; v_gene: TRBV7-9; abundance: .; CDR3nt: TGTGCCAGCAGCTCATCAGGGGGCCCGCGAGAGACCCAGTACTTC; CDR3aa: CASSSSGGPRETQYF
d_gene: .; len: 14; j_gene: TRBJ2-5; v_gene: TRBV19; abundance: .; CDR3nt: TGTGCCAGTAGTGAATCACCGACTGGAGAGACCCAGTACTTC; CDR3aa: CASSESPTGETQYF
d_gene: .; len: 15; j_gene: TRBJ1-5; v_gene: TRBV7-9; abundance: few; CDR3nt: TGTGCCAGCAGCTTAGGGGTGGGAGGGAATCAGCCCCAGCATTTT; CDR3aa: CASSLGVGGNQPQHF
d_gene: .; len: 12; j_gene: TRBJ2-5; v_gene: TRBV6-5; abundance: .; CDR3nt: TGTGCCACCCGGACAGAGGGAGAGACCCAGTACTTC; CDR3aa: CATRTEGETQYF
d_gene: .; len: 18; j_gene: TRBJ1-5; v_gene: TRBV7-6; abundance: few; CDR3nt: TGTGCCAGCAGCTTAGGATTCGGGGGGGGAATGAACAATCAGCCCCAGCATTTT; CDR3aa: CASSLGFGGGMNNQPQHF
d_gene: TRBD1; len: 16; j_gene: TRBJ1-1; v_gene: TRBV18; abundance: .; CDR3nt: TGTGCCAGCTCATCCCAGGGGGCTGTTGGTACCACTGAAGCTTTCTTT; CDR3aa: CASSSQGAVGTTEAFF
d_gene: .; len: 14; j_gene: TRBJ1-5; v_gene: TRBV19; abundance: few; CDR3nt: TGTGCCAGTAGTATAAGTACAAACAATCAGCCCCAGCATTTT; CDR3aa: CASSISTNNQPQHF
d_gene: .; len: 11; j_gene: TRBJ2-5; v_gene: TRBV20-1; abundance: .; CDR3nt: TGCAGTGCCACAGGACAAGAGACCCAGTACTTC; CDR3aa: CSATGQETQYF
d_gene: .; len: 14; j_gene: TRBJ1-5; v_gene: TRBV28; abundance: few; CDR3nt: TGTGCCAGCAGTTTCCGACGGGTCGGGCAGCCCCAGCATTTT; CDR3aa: CASSFRRVGQPQHF
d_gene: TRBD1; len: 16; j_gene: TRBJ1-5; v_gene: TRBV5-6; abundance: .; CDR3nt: TGTGCCAGCAGCTTGGGGGACAGGGGAAGCAATCAGCCCCAGCATTTT; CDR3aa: CASSLGDRGSNQPQHF
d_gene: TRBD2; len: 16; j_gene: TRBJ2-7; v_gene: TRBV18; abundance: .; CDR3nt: TGTGCCAGCTCACCGGTAGGAGCGGGGGGGTCCTACGAGCAGTACTTC; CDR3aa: CASSPVGAGGSYEQYF
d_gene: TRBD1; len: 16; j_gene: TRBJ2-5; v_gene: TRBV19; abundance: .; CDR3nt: TGTGCCAGTAGTCCGCAGTGGACAGGGGGGAGGGAGACCCAGTACTTC; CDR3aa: CASSPQWTGGRETQYF
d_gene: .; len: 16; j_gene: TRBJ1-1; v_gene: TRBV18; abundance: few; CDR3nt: TGTGCCAGCTCACGGATCAGGGAGGGAGCTAATGCCCCAGCTTTCTTT; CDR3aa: CASSRIREGANAPAFF
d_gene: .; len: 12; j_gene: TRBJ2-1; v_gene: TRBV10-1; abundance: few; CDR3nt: TGCGCCAGCAGTGATAATAGCGTTGGGCAGTTCTTC; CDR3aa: CASSDNSVGQFF
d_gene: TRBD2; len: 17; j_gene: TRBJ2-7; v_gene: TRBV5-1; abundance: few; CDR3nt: TGCGCCAGCAGTGCACGGATGGGACTAGCGGGGGCAAACGAGCAGTACTTC; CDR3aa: CASSARMGLAGANEQYF
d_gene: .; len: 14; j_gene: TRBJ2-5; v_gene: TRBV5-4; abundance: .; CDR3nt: TGTGCCAGCAGCTTGGGGACTTCTCAAGAGACCCAGTACTTC; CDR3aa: CASSLGTSQETQYF
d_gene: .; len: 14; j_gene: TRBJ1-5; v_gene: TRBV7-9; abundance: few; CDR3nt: TGTGCCAGCAGCTTAGAAGGGGCAAATCAGCCCCAGCATTTT; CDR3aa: CASSLEGANQPQHF
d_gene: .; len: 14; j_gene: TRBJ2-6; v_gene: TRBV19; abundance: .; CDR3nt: TGTGCCAGTAGTCAACTCTCTGGGGCCAACGTCCTGACTTTC; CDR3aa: CASSQLSGANVLTF
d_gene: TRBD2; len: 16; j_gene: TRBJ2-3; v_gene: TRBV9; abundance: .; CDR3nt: TGTGCCAGCAGCTTTGGGGAACGGGGGGGCAAAGATACGCAGTATTTT; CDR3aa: CASSFGERGGKDTQYF
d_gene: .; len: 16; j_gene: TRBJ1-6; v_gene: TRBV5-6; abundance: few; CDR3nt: TGTGCCAGCAGCTCGGGCCGCGGGGCAGGGAGGTCACCCCTCCACTTT; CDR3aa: CASSSGRGAGRSPLHF
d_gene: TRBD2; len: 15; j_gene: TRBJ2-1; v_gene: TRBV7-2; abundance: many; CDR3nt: TGTGCCAGCAGCCGAGAGCGGGGCTCCTACAATGAGCAGTTCTTC; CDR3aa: CASSRERGSYNEQFF
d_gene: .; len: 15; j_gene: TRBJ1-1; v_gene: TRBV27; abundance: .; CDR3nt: TGTGCCAGCAGTGAACTCCAGGGGCCATCGACTGAAGCTTTCTTT; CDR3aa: CASSELQGPSTEAFF
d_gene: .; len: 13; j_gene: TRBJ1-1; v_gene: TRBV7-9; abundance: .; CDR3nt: TGTGCCAGCAGCTTACTAGGTCTCGCTGAAGCTTTCTTT; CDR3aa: CASSLLGLAEAFF
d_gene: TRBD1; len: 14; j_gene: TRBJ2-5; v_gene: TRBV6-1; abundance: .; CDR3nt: TGTGCCACTCGCGACGTACAGGGGGCGAAGACCCAGTACTTC; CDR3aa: CATRDVQGAKTQYF
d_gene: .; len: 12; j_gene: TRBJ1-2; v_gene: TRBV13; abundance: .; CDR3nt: TGTGCCAGCAGCCCACGGGGGGGCGGCTACACCTTC; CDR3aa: CASSPRGGGYTF
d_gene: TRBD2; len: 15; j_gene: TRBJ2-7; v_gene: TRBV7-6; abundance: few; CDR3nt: TGTGCCAGCAGCATTCTAGCGGGGGGATATTACGAGCAGTACTTC; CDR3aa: CASSILAGGYYEQYF
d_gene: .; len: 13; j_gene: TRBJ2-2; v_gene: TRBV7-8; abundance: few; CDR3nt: TGTGCCAGCAGCTTATTGGCAGCCGGGGAGCTGTTTTTT; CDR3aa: CASSLLAAGELFF
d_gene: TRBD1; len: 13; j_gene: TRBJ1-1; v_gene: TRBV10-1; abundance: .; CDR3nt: TGCGCCAGCACCACAGGGGAGAGCACTGAAGCTTTCTTT; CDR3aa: CASTTGESTEAFF
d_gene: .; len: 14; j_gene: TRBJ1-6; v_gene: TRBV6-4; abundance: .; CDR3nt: TGTGCCAGCAAGGGGAGGGGCGATAATTCACCCCTCCACTTT; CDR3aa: CASKGRGDNSPLHF
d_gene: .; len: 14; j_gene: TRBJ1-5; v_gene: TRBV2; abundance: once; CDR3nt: TGTGCCAGCAGTAGCGATTTTAGCAATCAGCCCCAGCATTTT; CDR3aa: CASSSDFSNQPQHF
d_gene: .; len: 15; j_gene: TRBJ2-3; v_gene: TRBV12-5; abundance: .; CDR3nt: TGTGCTAGTGGTTTCTCAGGGACTAGCACAGATACGCAGTATTTT; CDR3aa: CASGFSGTSTDTQYF
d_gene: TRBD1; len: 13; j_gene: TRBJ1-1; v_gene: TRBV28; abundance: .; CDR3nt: TGTGCCAGCAGTGAGACAGGGGGCACTGAAGCTTTCTTT; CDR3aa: CASSETGGTEAFF
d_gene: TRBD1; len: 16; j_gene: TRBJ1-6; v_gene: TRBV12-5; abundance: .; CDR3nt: TGTGCTAGTGGTTTGGGCCGGGACAGGAATAATTCACCCCTCCACTTT; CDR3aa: CASGLGRDRNNSPLHF
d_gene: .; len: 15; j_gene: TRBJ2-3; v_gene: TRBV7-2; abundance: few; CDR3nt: TGTGCCAGCAGCTTAGCTAGGGGCCCTCTGGATACGCAGTATTTT; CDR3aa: CASSLARGPLDTQYF
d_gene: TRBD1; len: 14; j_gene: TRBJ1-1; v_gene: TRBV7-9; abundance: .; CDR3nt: TGTGCCAGCAGCACAGGGACAGGGCGCACTGAAGCTTTCTTT; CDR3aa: CASSTGTGRTEAFF
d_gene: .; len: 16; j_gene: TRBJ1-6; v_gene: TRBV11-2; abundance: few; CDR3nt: TGTGCCAGCAGCTTAGGTCGGGGAGGCTCGAGTTCACCCCTCCACTTT; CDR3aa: CASSLGRGGSSSPLHF
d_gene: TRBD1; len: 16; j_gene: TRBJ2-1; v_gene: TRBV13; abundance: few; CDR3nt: TGTGCCAGCAACGAACAGGGGCAGGGGATCAAAAATGAGCAGTTCTTC; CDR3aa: CASNEQGQGIKNEQFF
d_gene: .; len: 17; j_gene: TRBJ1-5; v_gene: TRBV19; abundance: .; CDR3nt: TGTGCCAGTAGTTCAGGGAGGGGAGGTCTTCGGAATCAGCCCCAGCATTTT; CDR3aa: CASSSGRGGLRNQPQHF
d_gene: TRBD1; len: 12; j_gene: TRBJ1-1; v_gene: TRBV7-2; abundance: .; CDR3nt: TGTGCCAGCAGCACCCCGGACAGGGTGGCTTTCTTT; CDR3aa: CASSTPDRVAFF
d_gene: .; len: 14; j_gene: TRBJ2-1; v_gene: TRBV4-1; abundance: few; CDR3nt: TGCGCCAGCAGCCAAGCCAATGTTAGAAATGAGCAGTTCTTC; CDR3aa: CASSQANVRNEQFF
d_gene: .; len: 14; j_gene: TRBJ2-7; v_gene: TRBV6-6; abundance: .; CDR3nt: TGTGCCAGCAACCCGCAGGGGTTATCCTACGAGCAGTACTTC; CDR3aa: CASNPQGLSYEQYF
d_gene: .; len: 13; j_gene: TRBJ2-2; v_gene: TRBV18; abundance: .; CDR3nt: TGTGCCAGCTCACAACTAGGGACCGGGGAGCTGTTTTTT; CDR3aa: CASSQLGTGELFF
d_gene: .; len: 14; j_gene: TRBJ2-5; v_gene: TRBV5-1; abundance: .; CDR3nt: TGCGCCAGCAGCCTGGACAGTACACAAGAGACCCAGTACTTC; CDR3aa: CASSLDSTQETQYF
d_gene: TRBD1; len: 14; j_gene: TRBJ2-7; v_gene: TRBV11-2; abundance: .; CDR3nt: TGTGCCAGCAGCTGGGGACAGGGGTCCTACGAGCAGTACTTC; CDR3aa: CASSWGQGSYEQYF
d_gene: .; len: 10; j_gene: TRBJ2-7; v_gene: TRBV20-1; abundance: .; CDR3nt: TGCAGTGCTTTAGACTACGAGCAGTACTTC; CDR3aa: CSALDYEQYF
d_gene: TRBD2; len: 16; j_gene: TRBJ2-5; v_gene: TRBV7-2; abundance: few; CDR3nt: TGTGCCAGCAGGGACGCTGGACTAGCGGGGGCGGCGGCCCAGTACTTC; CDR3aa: CASRDAGLAGAAAQYF
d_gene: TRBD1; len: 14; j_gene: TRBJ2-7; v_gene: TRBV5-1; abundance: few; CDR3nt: TGCGCCAGCAGCTTGGGACAGGGGGCGGACGAGCAGTACTTC; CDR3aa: CASSLGQGADEQYF
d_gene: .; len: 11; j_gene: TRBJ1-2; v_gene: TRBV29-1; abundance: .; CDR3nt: TGCAGCGTTGACAGTAACTATGGCTACACCTTC; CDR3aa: CSVDSNYGYTF
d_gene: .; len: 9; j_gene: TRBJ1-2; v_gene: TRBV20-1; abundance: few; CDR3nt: TGCAGTGCTGGACAAGGCTACACCTTC; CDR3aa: CSAGQGYTF